Presented here are 30 T cell receptor beta chains from one specimen sequenced in a study of OX40 agonist ivuxolimab in advanced cancers. Assay: immunoSEQ multiplex PCR; the TCRdb copy retains only in-frame clones and omits some. The repertoire has about 37,000 clones, approximately 80% of them found once; the top ten carry about 35%. The material was CD4+ or CD8+ T cells sorted from blood, obtained in a trial of the OX40 agonist ivuxolimab. The origin of the receptors is an adult with an advanced solid tumor such as melanoma, head and neck, liver or kidney cancer.

The chain uses TRBV27 and TRBJ2-2; unclear D gene. Germline V gives CDR1 MNHEY, CDR2 SMNVEV (reference sequence). Trimming left V 6 bases short and J 7 bases short, with 12 bases between. The CDR3 has 13 residues. CDR3 in amino acids: CASSTQTGGELFF. The CDR3 DNA follows: TGTGCCAGCAGCACACAAACGGGCGGGGAGCTGTTTTTT.

The V and J genes are TRBV4-1 and TRBJ2-2, with unresolved D. Trimming left V 1 base short and J 2 bases short, with 5 bases between. Germline assignment: CDR1 MGHRA and CDR2 YSYEKL. This CDR3 is 14 amino acids long. CDR3 protein: CASSQVENTGELFF. The CDR3 nucleotides read TGCGCCAGCAGCCAAGTTGAAAACACCGGGGAGCTGTTTTTT.

This clone has just one count. J is TRBJ2-3 and V is TRBV5-1; D gene ambiguous. Germline lookup yields CDR1 SGHRS and CDR2 YFSETQ. V was cut by 6 bases and J by 0 bases, with 11 bases left in between. The CDR3 totals 14 residues. CDR3 in DNA: TGCGCCAGCAAGTCTTGGGATAGCACAGATACGCAGTATTTT. It encodes CASKSWDSTDTQYF.

The V gene is TRBV6-1, the J gene TRBJ2-6; no reliable D call. This CDR3 spans 15 amino acids. CDR1 and CDR2 (germline): MNHNS, SASEGT. V lost 7 bases and J 0 bases, leaving 10 bases between the germline ends. The CDR3 loop reads CASIGRVSGANVLTF. CDR3 nucleotide sequence: TGTGCCAGCATAGGCAGAGTCTCTGGGGCCAACGTCCTGACTTTC.

This CDR3 reads CASSMQVQETQYF. The CDR3 nucleotides are TGTGCCAGTAGTATGCAGGTGCAAGAGACCCAGTACTTC. The chain carries TRBV19 and TRBJ2-5, with D uncertain. Germline V CDR1 and CDR2: LNHDA, SQIVND (reference sequence). The CDR3 contains 13 residues. Trimming took off 3 bases at V and 2 bases at J, with 7 bases between the two ends.

The chain uses TRBV2 and TRBJ1-4; D remains unclear. CDR3 length: 14 amino acids. Germline assignment: CDR1 SNHLY and CDR2 FYNNEI. V lost 6 bases and J lost 7, with 15 bases in between. CDR3 loop: CASSPRVAGEKLFF. In DNA, the CDR3 is TGTGCCAGCAGCCCCAGAGTCGCGGGTGAAAAACTGTTTTTT.

The chain joins TRBV5-1 to TRBJ1-2; D uncertain. Looked up from germline, CDR1 is SGHRS and CDR2 is YFSETQ. The V end lost 4 bases, the J end lost 7 bases, and 11 bases lay between the germline ends. This CDR3 region has 12 residues. The CDR3 loop is CASSPGSRGYTF. CDR3 DNA: TGCGCCAGCAGCCCGGGTTCCCGTGGCTACACCTTC.

V is TRBV28 and J is TRBJ1-4, with D unresolved. The CDR3 contains 14 residues. Germline V gene data show CDR1 as MDHEN and CDR2 as SYDVKM. Trimming left V 3 bases short and J 5 bases short, with 10 bases between. The CDR3 nucleotides read TGTGCCAGCAGTTTGGGTGGGATAAATGAAAAACTGTTTTTT. Residues: CASSLGGINEKLFF.

The V and J genes are TRBV7-9 and TRBJ2-7; D is unresolved. Germline CDR1 SEHNR, CDR2 FQNEAQ (reference sequence). This CDR3 region has 15 residues. Trimming left V 4 bases short and J 2 bases short, with 15 bases between. The CDR3 region has the DNA TGTGCCAGCAGCTCTGAAACCACCGACCCCTACGAGCAGTACTTC. This codes for CASSSETTDPYEQYF.

Only one count was recorded for this clone. The chain links TRBV29-1 to TRBJ2-1; D is ambiguous. This CDR3 has 12 amino acids. CDR1 SQVTM and CDR2 ANQGSEA come from the germline V gene. V was shortened by 0 bases and J by 6 bases, with 6 bases between the two germline ends. For the CDR3, the DNA is TGCAGCGTTGAAGAAGCCAGCAATGAGCAGTTCTTC. Translation gives CSVEEASNEQFF.

The chain joins TRBV19 to TRBJ2-1; no firm D call. The CDR3 length is 14 residues. V lost 9 bases, J lost 7 bases, and 19 bases lay in between. The germline V gene encodes CDR1 LNHDA and CDR2 SQIVND (reference sequence). The CDR3 bases are TGTGCCAGCCGACCATACCCAGTAGCAAATGAGCAGTTCTTC. It encodes CASRPYPVANEQFF.

The gene calls are TRBV28 and TRBJ1-1; D is possibly TRBD1 (5 bases). Germline V gene data show CDR1 as MDHEN and CDR2 as SYDVKM. The CDR3 loop spans 14 amino acids. Trimming stripped 5 bases from V and 4 bases from J, with 14 bases between. CDR3 amino acids: CASSTRQLGTEAFF. CDR3 bases: TGTGCCAGCAGTACACGACAGCTGGGCACTGAAGCTTTCTTT.

This clone turned up a few times. The chain is built from TRBV7-9 and TRBJ2-1, with no clear D. Deletions cut 2 bases from V and 7 bases from J, with 6 bases between. The CDR3 sequence is 12 residues long. The germline V gene has CDR1 SEHNR and CDR2 FQNEAQ (reference sequence). The CDR3 loop is CASSLSRNEQFF. As DNA, the CDR3 is TGTGCCAGCAGCTTATCTAGGAATGAGCAGTTCTTC. The whole variable domain, filled in from reference TRBV7-9 and TRBJ2-1, reads DTGVSQNPRHKITKRGQNVTFRCDPISEHNRLYWYRQTLGQGPEFLTYFQNEAQLEKSRLLSDRFSAERPKGSFSTLEIQRTEQGDSAMYLCASSLSRNEQFFGPGTRLTVL.

The genes are TRBV30 and TRBJ1-5; possibly TRBD1 for D (5 bases). The CDR3 is 14 residues long. CDR1 and CDR2 (germline): GTSNPN, SVGIG (reference sequence). The V and J ends lost 0 bases and 3 bases respectively, with 9 bases between them. CDR3 nucleotides: TGTGCCTGGAGTGTCTTAGGGGTCAATCAGCCCCAGCATTTT. Translated: CAWSVLGVNQPQHF.

The chain recombines TRBV4-1 with TRBJ1-3; no firm D call. The CDR3 covers 16 residues. V lost 4 bases to trimming and J lost 2 bases, with 15 bases between them. The germline CDR1 and CDR2 sequences are MGHRA and YSYEKL. This CDR3 is CASSPAGREAGNTIYF. DNA for the CDR3: TGCGCCAGCAGCCCCGCGGGGAGGGAGGCTGGAAACACCATATATTTT.

The chain uses TRBV19 and TRBJ1-1; unclear D gene. The length of the CDR3 is 16 residues. Germline CDR1 is LNHDA and CDR2 is SQIVND (reference sequence). The germline V and J ends were trimmed by 0 bases and 1 base, with 12 bases remaining between them. This CDR3 is CASSIDLPVRNTEAFF. The CDR3 DNA reads TGTGCCAGTAGTATAGATCTCCCGGTCAGGAACACTGAAGCTTTCTTT.

The chain has TRBV6-1 and TRBJ2-1, with D uncertain. V was cut by 7 bases and J by 6 bases, with 13 bases left in between. The CDR3 runs to 13 residues. CDR1 and CDR2 from the germline V gene are MNHNS and SASEGT. As DNA, the CDR3 is TGTGCCAGCAATTGGGTTAACAGCAATGAGCAGTTCTTC. This encodes CASNWVNSNEQFF.

The CDR3 bases are TGTGCCAGCACCCCGCCGGGCAGGGGAACCTACGAGCAGTACTTC. Translation gives CASTPPGRGTYEQYF. The gene calls are TRBV6-5 and TRBJ2-7; the D gene is possibly TRBD1 (6 bases). The CDR3 is made up of 15 amino acids. Germline loops: CDR1 MNHEY, CDR2 SVGAGI. Trimming took off 7 bases at V and 2 bases at J, with 18 bases between the two ends.

J is TRBJ1-3 and V is TRBV9; D is possibly TRBD1 (6 bases). The CDR3 runs to 16 residues. The V gene lost 0 bases and the J gene lost 0 bases, with 10 bases spanning the gap. The germline V gene encodes CDR1 SGDLS and CDR2 YYNGEE. CDR3 sequence reads: CASSVAGDSSGNTIYF. In DNA form, the CDR3 reads TGTGCCAGCAGCGTAGCAGGGGATAGCTCTGGAAACACCATATATTTT.

The chain recombines TRBV4-2 with TRBJ2-3; D not certain. V was clipped by 4 bases and J by 2 bases, with 13 bases between them. Germline CDR1 LGHNA, CDR2 YNFKEQ. This CDR3 has 15 residues. CDR3 sequence reads: CASSPRVGSTDTQYF. The CDR3 nucleotides read TGTGCCAGCAGCCCCAGAGTAGGCTCCACAGATACGCAGTATTTT.

Points on this clone: This sample also contains other DNA sequences that code for the same CDR3. The chain is built from TRBV6-1 and TRBJ2-3, with 7 bases fitting TRBD2. Per germline, CDR1 MNHNS and CDR2 SASEGT. V gave up 6 bases and J gave up 1 base; unmatched junction bases: 1. There are 13 residues in the CDR3. CDR3 in amino acids: CASSRGGTDTQYF. CDR3 coding DNA: TGTGCCAGCAGCCGGGGGGGCACAGATACGCAGTATTTT.

The chain combines TRBV2 with TRBJ2-5; 7 nucleotides line up with TRBD1. CDR1 SNHLY and CDR2 FYNNEI come from the germline V gene. J lost 4 bases, V lost 7 bases, and 6 bases had no gene match. The CDR3 sequence is 13 residues long. The CDR3 nucleotides are TGTGCCAGCACCAGGGGGATTGGAGAGACCCAGTACTTC. It yields the protein CASTRGIGETQYF.

The chain has TRBV5-5 and TRBJ2-7; D is unclear. Trimming stripped 0 bases from V and 2 bases from J, with 9 bases between. This CDR3 is 14 amino acids long. From germline, CDR1 is SGHKS and CDR2 YYEKEE (reference sequence). The CDR3 is CASSLGRTTYEQYF. The CDR3 bases are TGTGCCAGCAGCTTGGGACGGACCACCTACGAGCAGTACTTC.

The genes are TRBV19 and TRBJ2-3; perhaps TRBD2 as D (5 bases). The CDR3 is 14 residues long. Per the germline V gene, CDR1 is LNHDA and CDR2 is SQIVND (reference sequence). V shed 9 bases and J shed 5 bases, with 18 bases lying between them. The CDR3: CASDFKGLGDTQYF. The CDR3 bases are TGTGCCAGCGATTTCAAAGGACTGGGAGATACGCAGTATTTT.

This clone came up a few times. The chain carries TRBV10-1 and TRBJ1-5, with D tentatively TRBD1 (5 bases). From germline, CDR1 is WNHNN and CDR2 SYGVQD (reference sequence). This CDR3 has 15 residues. The V and J ends lost 6 bases and 0 bases respectively, with 12 bases between them. CDR3 in amino acids: CASRKTEYSNQPQHF. The DNA for the CDR3 is TGCGCCAGCAGGAAGACAGAATATAGCAATCAGCCCCAGCATTTT.

The chain couples TRBV10-2 to TRBJ2-3; D gene uncertain. The CDR3 covers 12 residues. CDR1 is WSHSY, CDR2 SAAADI, per germline. V gave up 8 bases and J gave up 2 bases, with 8 bases separating them. The CDR3 loop reads CASGVNTDTQYF. The CDR3 DNA reads TGCGCCAGCGGGGTTAACACAGATACGCAGTATTTT.

A few counts support this clone. The chain employs TRBV6-1 and TRBJ2-2; D perhaps matches TRBD2 (6 bases). V was shortened by 0 bases and J by 4 bases, with 9 bases between the two germline ends. CDR3 length equals 15 residues. Germline V lookup: CDR1 MNHNS, CDR2 SASEGT. The CDR3 is CASSEAQGGTGELFF. As DNA, the CDR3 is TGTGCCAGCAGTGAAGCCCAGGGAGGCACCGGGGAGCTGTTTTTT.

The chain is built from TRBV19 and TRBJ2-6, with no clear D. The CDR3 covers 11 residues. The V gene lost 11 bases and the J gene lost 4 bases, with 6 bases spanning the gap. Germline loops: CDR1 LNHDA, CDR2 SQIVND (reference sequence). The CDR3 reads CAPRGANVLTF. For the CDR3, the DNA is TGTGCCCCCCGGGGGGCCAACGTCCTGACTTTC.

This sequence joins TRBV30 and TRBJ2-7; tentative D call: TRBD2 (5 bases). The CDR3 is made up of 13 amino acids. CDR1 is GTSNPN, CDR2 SVGIG, per germline (reference sequence). Trimming shortened V by 0 bases and J by 4 bases, and 10 bases separated the two germline ends. CDR3 bases: TGTGCCTGGAGTGTAGGATGGGAGTACGAGCAGTACTTC. This encodes CAWSVGWEYEQYF.

The V and J genes are TRBV5-1 and TRBJ2-5; 13 bases align to TRBD2. The junction had 3 bases not matched to a gene; V was cut back by 5 bases and J by 2 bases. This CDR3 is built from 15 residues. Germline CDR1 SGHRS, CDR2 YFSETQ. CDR3 sequence reads: CASRRLAGGQETQYF. The CDR3 DNA reads as TGCGCCAGCAGGAGACTAGCGGGAGGACAAGAGACCCAGTACTTC.